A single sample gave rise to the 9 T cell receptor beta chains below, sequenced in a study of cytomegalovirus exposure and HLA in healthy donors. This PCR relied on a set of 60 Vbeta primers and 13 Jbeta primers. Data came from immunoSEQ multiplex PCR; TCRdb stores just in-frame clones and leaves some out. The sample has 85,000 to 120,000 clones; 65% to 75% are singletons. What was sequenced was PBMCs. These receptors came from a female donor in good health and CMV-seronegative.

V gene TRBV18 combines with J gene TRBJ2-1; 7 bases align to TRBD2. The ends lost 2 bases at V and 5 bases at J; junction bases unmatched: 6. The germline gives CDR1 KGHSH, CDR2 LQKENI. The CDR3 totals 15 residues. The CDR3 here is CASSPWASGDNEQFF. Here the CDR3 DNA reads TGTGCCAGCTCACCATGGGCTAGCGGAGACAATGAGCAGTTCTTC.

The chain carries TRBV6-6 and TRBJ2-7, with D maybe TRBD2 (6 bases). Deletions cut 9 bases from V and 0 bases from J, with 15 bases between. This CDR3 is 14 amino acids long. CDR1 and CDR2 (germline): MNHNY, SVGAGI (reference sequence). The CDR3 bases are TGTGCCAGTCAGAGGGAGGCCAGCTCCTACGAGCAGTACTTC. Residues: CASQREASSYEQYF.

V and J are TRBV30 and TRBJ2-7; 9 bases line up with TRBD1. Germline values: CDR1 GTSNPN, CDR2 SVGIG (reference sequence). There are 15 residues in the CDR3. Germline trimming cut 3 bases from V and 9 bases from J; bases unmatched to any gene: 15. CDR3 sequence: CAWRQSPGTGYGQYF. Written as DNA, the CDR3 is TGTGCCTGGAGGCAGAGTCCCGGGACAGGGTATGGGCAGTACTTC.

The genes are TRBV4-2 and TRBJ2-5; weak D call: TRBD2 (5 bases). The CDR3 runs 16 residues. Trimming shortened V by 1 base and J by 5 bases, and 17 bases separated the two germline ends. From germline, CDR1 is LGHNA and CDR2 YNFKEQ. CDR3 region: CASSQASTSGWETQYF. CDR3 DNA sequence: TGTGCCAGCAGCCAAGCTTCAACTAGTGGCTGGGAGACCCAGTACTTC.

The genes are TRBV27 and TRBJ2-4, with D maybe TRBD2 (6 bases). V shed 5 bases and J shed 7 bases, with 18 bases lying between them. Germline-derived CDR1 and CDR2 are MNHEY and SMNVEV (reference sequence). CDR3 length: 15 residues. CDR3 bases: TGTGCCAGCAGTCTCGGAAGCGGGCTGGGTAACATTCAGTACTTC. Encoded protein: CASSLGSGLGNIQYF.

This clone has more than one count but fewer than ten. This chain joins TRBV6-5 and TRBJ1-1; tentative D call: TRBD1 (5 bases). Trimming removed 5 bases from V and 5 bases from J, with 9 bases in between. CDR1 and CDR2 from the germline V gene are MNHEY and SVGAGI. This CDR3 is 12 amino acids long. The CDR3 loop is CASSAGGTEAFF. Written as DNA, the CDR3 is TGTGCCAGCAGTGCGGGGGGGACTGAAGCTTTCTTT.

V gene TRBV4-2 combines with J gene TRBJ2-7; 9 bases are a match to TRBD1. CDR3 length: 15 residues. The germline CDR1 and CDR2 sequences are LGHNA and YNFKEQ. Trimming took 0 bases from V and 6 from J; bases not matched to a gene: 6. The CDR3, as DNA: TGTGCCAGCAGCCAAGAAACAGGGGGCTTATCCGAGCAGTACTTC. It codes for CASSQETGGLSEQYF.

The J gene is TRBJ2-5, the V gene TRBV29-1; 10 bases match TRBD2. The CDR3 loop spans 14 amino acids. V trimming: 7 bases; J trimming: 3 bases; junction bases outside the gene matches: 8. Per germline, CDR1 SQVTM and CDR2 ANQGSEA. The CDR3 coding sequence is TGCAGCGCCCGAGCGGGAGGGCCAAAAGAGACCCAGTACTTC. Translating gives CSARAGGPKETQYF.

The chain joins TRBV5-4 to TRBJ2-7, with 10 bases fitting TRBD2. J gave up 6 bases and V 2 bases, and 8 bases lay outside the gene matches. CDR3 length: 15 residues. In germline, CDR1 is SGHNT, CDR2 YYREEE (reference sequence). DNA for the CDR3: TGTGCCAGCAGCTTCAGGGCTAGCGGGAGCCCCGAGCAGTACTTC. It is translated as CASSFRASGSPEQYF.